These 25 T cell receptor beta chains were sequenced from one sample in a study of early T cells in non-severe SARS-CoV-2 infection. TCRdb recomputed calls from the 5' RACE reads with MiXCR, one row per CDR3 protein. The sample lists approximately 60,000 distinct CDR3 sequences, approximately 9.2% occurring once. The material was whole blood, obtained at baseline. The receptors shown here come from an adult who was a healthcare worker with PCR-confirmed SARS-CoV-2 infection or an uninfected control (not recorded which).

This clonotype occurred many times. The V and J genes are TRBV14 and TRBJ1-1; D is undetermined. The CDR3 is 13 residues long. Germline V gene data show CDR1 as SGHDN and CDR2 as FVKESK. Trimming cost V 4 bases and J 4 bases, with 10 bases left between them. The CDR3 region is CASSLTAGTEAFF. In DNA form, the CDR3 reads TGTGCCAGCAGCCTAACCGCCGGCACTGAAGCTTTCTTT.

J is TRBJ2-3 and V is TRBV2, with D perhaps TRBD2 (6 bases). Germline CDR1 and CDR2: SNHLY and FYNNEI. Trimming removed 8 bases from V and 4 bases from J, with 22 bases in between. The CDR3 runs 16 residues. The CDR3 spells CASWPSSLGEADTQYF. The CDR3 DNA is TGTGCCAGCTGGCCCTCCTCTCTTGGGGAGGCAGATACGCAGTATTTT.

This clonotype was found many times. The chain carries TRBV11-2 and TRBJ2-7; TRBD1 agrees at 7 bases. V trimming: 5 bases; J trimming: 5 bases; junction bases outside the gene matches: 9. Germline assignment: CDR1 SGHAT and CDR2 FQNNGV. The CDR3 runs 14 residues. The DNA for the CDR3 is TGTGCCAGCAGCGGGACAGAGTCGAAGGACGAGCAGTACTTC. Translating it yields CASSGTESKDEQYF.

This clonotype was recorded at least ten times. The V gene is TRBV28, the J gene TRBJ1-2; 7 nucleotides match TRBD1. Germline lookup yields CDR1 MDHEN and CDR2 SYDVKM. V trimming: 5 bases; J trimming: 2 bases; junction bases outside the gene matches: 5. This CDR3 comprises 14 residues. CDR3 bases: TGTGCCAGCAGTCAGCCAGGGGGAAACTATGGCTACACCTTC. Translating it yields CASSQPGGNYGYTF.

The V and J genes are TRBV7-8 and TRBJ2-7; D not resolved. Germline CDR1 and CDR2: SGHVS and FQNEAQ. The V gene lost 6 bases and the J gene lost 6 bases, with 15 bases spanning the gap. CDR3 length equals 13 residues. The CDR3 nucleotides are TGTGCCAGCAGGACGACGGCGGTGGGCGAGCAGTACTTC. It yields the protein CASRTTAVGEQYF.

V is TRBV9 and J is TRBJ1-1; the D is unclear. The V and J ends lost 0 bases and 1 base respectively, with 7 bases between them. Germline CDR1 reads SGDLS; CDR2 reads YYNGEE. The length of the CDR3 is 14 residues. DNA for the CDR3: TGTGCCAGCAGCGTAGTTGACGGGAACACTGAAGCTTTCTTT. It codes for CASSVVDGNTEAFF.

This clonotype was seen only a few times. The chain carries TRBV28 and TRBJ2-7; 10 bases fit TRBD1. Trimming at V came to 3 bases and at J to 6 bases, leaving 2 bases not matched to a gene. Germline-derived CDR1 and CDR2 are MDHEN and SYDVKM. The CDR3 spans 13 residues. In DNA form, the CDR3 reads TGTGCCAGCAGTTTTGACAGGGGGCTCGAGCAGTACTTC. This gives the protein CASSFDRGLEQYF.

This clonotype was detected ten times or more. The chain uses TRBV4-3 and TRBJ2-1; the D gene is possibly TRBD1 (6 bases). CDR3 size: 15 residues. The germline V gene has CDR1 LGHNA and CDR2 YSLEER. V was shortened by 4 bases and J by 0 bases, with 10 bases between the two germline ends. The CDR3 spells CASSPDRSSYNEQFF. The DNA of the CDR3 is TGCGCCAGCAGCCCGGACAGAAGCTCCTACAATGAGCAGTTCTTC.

Many counts were recorded for this clonotype. The V call is TRBV4-1, the J call TRBJ1-5, with 7 bases lining up with TRBD1. CDR3 length: 16 amino acids. J was trimmed by 5 bases and V by 2 bases; bases with no gene match: 9. Germline V lookup: CDR1 MGHRA, CDR2 YSYEKL. The CDR3 reads CASSQTPGQNYQPQHF. The CDR3 DNA follows: TGCGCCAGCAGCCAAACACCGGGACAGAACTATCAGCCCCAGCATTTT.

This clonotype appeared many times. CDR3 DNA: TGTGCCAGCAGCTTGGGAGGGACTAGCACAGATACGCAGTATTTT. It codes for CASSLGGTSTDTQYF. The chain uses TRBV5-4 and TRBJ2-3; D might be TRBD2 (6 bases). The germline V gene encodes CDR1 SGHNT and CDR2 YYREEE (reference sequence). The CDR3 loop spans 15 amino acids. Trimming removed 0 bases from V and 0 bases from J, with 8 bases in between.

This clonotype was seen at least ten times. The chain employs TRBV7-2 and TRBJ2-5; the D gene is possibly TRBD2 (6 bases). The CDR3 extends over 15 amino acids. With 3 bases removed from V and 7 bases from J, the gap between germline ends came to 18 bases. CDR1 is SGHTA, CDR2 FQGNSA, per germline. CDR3 in amino acids: CASSLYHGEVATQYF. The CDR3 DNA reads TGTGCCAGCAGCTTGTATCACGGGGAGGTGGCGACCCAGTACTTC.

This clonotype was counted a few times. The gene calls are TRBV12-3 or TRBV12-4 and TRBJ1-3; tentatively, D is TRBD1 (6 bases). The V gene lost 5 bases and the J gene lost 2 bases, with 13 bases spanning the gap. CDR3 length: 15 residues. CDR3 sequence (DNA): TGTGCCAGCAGTCTCTCGGGGGGCACTGGAAACACCATATATTTT. Translating gives CASSLSGGTGNTIYF.

The rearrangement joins TRBV7-8 to TRBJ2-7; D might be TRBD1 (5 bases). CDR1 is SGHVS, CDR2 FQNEAQ, per germline. The V and J ends lost 5 bases and 0 bases respectively, with 11 bases between them. The CDR3 runs 14 residues. The CDR3 DNA is TGTGCCAGCAGCCGGAGACAGTCCTCCTACGAGCAGTACTTC. Translation: CASSRRQSSYEQYF.

This clonotype was seen more than once but under ten times. This sequence joins TRBV7-6 and TRBJ1-4; D is ambiguous. Trimming took 4 bases from V and 2 from J, leaving 8 bases between them. The CDR3 runs to 14 residues. CDR1 and CDR2 (germline): SGHVS, FNYEAQ. CDR3 nucleotides: TGTGCCAGCAGCTATGACCAGACTAATGAAAAACTGTTTTTT. Translated: CASSYDQTNEKLFF.

The chain has TRBV5-1 and TRBJ1-1; 7 positions agree with TRBD1. V was pared by 0 bases and J by 5 bases, with 4 bases of the junction left unmatched. The CDR3 loop spans 14 amino acids. Per the germline V gene, CDR1 is SGHRS and CDR2 is YFSETQ. The CDR3 reads CASSLEGARTEAFF. The CDR3 coding sequence is TGCGCCAGCAGCTTGGAGGGGGCTAGGACTGAAGCTTTCTTT. Drawing the rest from reference TRBV5-1 and TRBJ1-1, the complete variable domain is KAGVTQTPRYLIKTRGQQVTLSCSPISGHRSVSWYQQTPGQGLQFLFEYFSETQRNKGNFPGRFSGRQFSNSRSEMNVSTLELGDSALYLCASSLEGARTEAFFGQGTRLTVV.

This clonotype came up many times. The chain is built from TRBV6-2 or TRBV6-3 and TRBJ2-1, with D maybe TRBD1 (6 bases). The CDR3 sequence is 17 residues long. V gave up 2 bases and J gave up 2 bases, with 16 bases separating them. CDR1 and CDR2 from the germline V gene are MNHEY and SVGEGT. CDR3 in amino acids: CASSYRSPGTPYNEQFF. The CDR3 DNA is TGTGCCAGCAGTTACAGGTCCCCCGGGACACCCTACAATGAGCAGTTCTTC.

The rearrangement uses TRBV4-1 and TRBJ1-2, with 9 bases identical to TRBD1. Germline values: CDR1 MGHRA, CDR2 YSYEKL. CDR3 length: 14 amino acids. Trimming at V came to 4 bases and at J to 1 base, leaving 1 base not matched to a gene. Here the CDR3 reads CASSRTGDNYGYTF. The CDR3 nucleotides are TGCGCCAGCAGCCGGACAGGGGATAACTATGGCTACACCTTC.

This clonotype was counted at least ten times. The chain couples TRBV10-3 to TRBJ2-3, with 7 nucleotides matching TRBD2. The V segment lost 3 bases and the J segment 0 bases; nucleotides outside the gene matches: 3. The CDR3 sequence is 15 residues long. Germline values: CDR1 ENHRY, CDR2 SYGVKD. CDR3 nucleotides: TGTGCCATCAGTGATGGTAGCGGGAGCACAGATACGCAGTATTTT. Residues: CAISDGSGSTDTQYF.

The rearrangement uses TRBV12-3 or TRBV12-4 and TRBJ2-3; the D gene is possibly TRBD2 (5 bases). V shed 3 bases and J shed 1 base, with 11 bases lying between them. This CDR3 is 15 amino acids long. DNA for the CDR3: TGTGCCAGCAGTTTGAGGGTTCTCGGCACAGATACGCAGTATTTT. As protein: CASSLRVLGTDTQYF.

This chain links TRBV10-3 with TRBJ2-3; TRBD2 is a possible D gene (6 bases). Per the germline V gene, CDR1 is ENHRY and CDR2 is SYGVKD. The CDR3 sequence is 13 residues long. The V gene lost 4 bases and the J gene lost 4 bases, with 9 bases spanning the gap. For the CDR3, the DNA is TGTGCCATCAGTGTCAGGGAGGCAGATACGCAGTATTTT. This encodes CAISVREADTQYF.

This clonotype was observed a handful of times. The chain couples TRBV18 to TRBJ2-2; D uncertain. V gave up 2 bases and J gave up 2 bases, with 6 bases separating them. Germline CDR1 KGHSH, CDR2 LQKENI. The CDR3 extends over 14 amino acids. The CDR3 protein is CASSPSTNTGELFF. DNA of the CDR3: TGTGCCAGCTCACCAAGCACTAACACCGGGGAGCTGTTTTTT.

This clonotype was seen many times. V is TRBV20-1 and J is TRBJ2-5; TRBD2 is a possible D gene (5 bases). The V gene lost 0 bases and the J gene lost 0 bases, with 11 bases spanning the gap. The CDR3 is made up of 15 amino acids. Looked up from germline, CDR1 is DFQATT and CDR2 is SNEGSKA (reference sequence). CDR3 sequence: CSARDLSTNQETQYF. CDR3 DNA sequence: TGCAGTGCTAGAGATCTATCGACTAACCAAGAGACCCAGTACTTC.

This clonotype was counted ten times or more. This sequence joins TRBV2 and TRBJ1-2; the D is unclear. In germline, CDR1 is SNHLY, CDR2 FYNNEI. The CDR3 covers 14 residues. Trimming took off 4 bases at V and 2 bases at J, with 11 bases between the two ends. CDR3 sequence: CASSVKRGNYGYTF. DNA for the CDR3: TGTGCCAGCAGTGTGAAGCGAGGGAACTATGGCTACACCTTC.

This clonotype was recorded a few times. The J gene is TRBJ2-3, the V gene TRBV12-3 or TRBV12-4, with D possibly being TRBD2 (6 bases). The V end was cut by 2 bases, the J end by 3 bases, with 15 bases between. The CDR3 is 16 residues long. The CDR3: CASSLLGGTRTDTQYF. For the CDR3, the DNA is TGTGCCAGCAGTTTATTAGGCGGGACCCGAACAGATACGCAGTATTTT.

The V gene is TRBV7-9, the J gene TRBJ1-2; no definite D call. This CDR3 comprises 14 residues. The germline V and J ends were trimmed by 5 bases and 1 base, with 11 bases remaining between them. From germline, CDR1 is SEHNR and CDR2 FQNEAQ (reference sequence). DNA of the CDR3: TGTGCCAGCAGCCGTCCGGGGTTTAACTATGGCTACACCTTC. Translation: CASSRPGFNYGYTF.